This TCR beta chain derives from a study of early T cells in non-severe SARS-CoV-2 infection. General study findings and limits: CD4 and private specificities were missed by VDJdb matching, which favored anti-spike CD8 responses.

TCRdb passed the 5' RACE reads through MiXCR, listing each CDR3 protein once. The table lists about 60,000 distinct CDR3 sequences, roughly an eighth of them singletons, with around 4.5% in the top ten. This clonotype was detected many times. The target antigen is unknown. Trimming stripped 2 bases from V and 4 bases from J, with 5 bases between. CDR3 length: 12 amino acids. Germline V gene lookup returns CDR1 MDHEN and CDR2 SYDVKM. The V gene is TRBV28, the J gene TRBJ1-1; D gene ambiguous. The specimen sequenced was whole blood. The sequence derives from an adult who was a healthcare worker with PCR-confirmed SARS-CoV-2 infection or an uninfected control (not recorded which). The DNA of the CDR3 is TGTGCCAGCAGTTTAGGGAGCACTGAAGCTTTCTTT. Protein sequence: CASSLGSTEAFF.